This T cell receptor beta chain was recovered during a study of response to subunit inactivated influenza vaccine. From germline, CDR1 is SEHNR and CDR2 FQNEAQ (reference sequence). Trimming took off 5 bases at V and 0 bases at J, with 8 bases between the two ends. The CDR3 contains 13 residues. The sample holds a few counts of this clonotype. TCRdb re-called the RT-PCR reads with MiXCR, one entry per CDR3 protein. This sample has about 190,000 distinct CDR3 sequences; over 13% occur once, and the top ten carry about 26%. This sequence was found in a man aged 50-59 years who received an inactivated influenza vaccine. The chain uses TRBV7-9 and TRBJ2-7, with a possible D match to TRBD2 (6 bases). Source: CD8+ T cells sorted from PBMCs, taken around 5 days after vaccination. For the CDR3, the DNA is TGTGCCAGCAGCGCGGGATTCTCCTACGAGCAGTACTTC. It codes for CASSAGFSYEQYF.